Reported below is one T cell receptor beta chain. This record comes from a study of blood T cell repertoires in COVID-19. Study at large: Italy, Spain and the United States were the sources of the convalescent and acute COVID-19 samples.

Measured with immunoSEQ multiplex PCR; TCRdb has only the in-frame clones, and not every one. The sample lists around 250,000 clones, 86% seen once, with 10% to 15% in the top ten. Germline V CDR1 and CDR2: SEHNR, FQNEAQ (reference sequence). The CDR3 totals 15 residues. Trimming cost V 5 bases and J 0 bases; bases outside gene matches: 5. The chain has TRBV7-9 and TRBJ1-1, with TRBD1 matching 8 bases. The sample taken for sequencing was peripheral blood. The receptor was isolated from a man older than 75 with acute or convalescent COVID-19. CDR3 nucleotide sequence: TGTGCCAGCAGCCCTGACAGGGGCTTGAACACTGAAGCTTTCTTT. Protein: CASSPDRGLNTEAFF.